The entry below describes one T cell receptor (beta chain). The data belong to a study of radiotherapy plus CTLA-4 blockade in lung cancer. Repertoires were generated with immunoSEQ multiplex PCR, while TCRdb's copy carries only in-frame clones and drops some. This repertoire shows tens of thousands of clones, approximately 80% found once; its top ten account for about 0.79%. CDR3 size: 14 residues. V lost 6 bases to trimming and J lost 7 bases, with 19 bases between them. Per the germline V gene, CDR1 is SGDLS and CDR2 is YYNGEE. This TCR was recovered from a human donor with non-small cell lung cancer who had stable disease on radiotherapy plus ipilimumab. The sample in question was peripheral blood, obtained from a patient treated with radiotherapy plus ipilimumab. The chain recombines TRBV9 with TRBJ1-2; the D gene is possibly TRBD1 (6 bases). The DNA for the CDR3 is TGTGCCAGCACACCAAACAGGGTATGGGGTGGCTACACCTTC. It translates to CASTPNRVWGGYTF.